Below, 2 T cell receptor beta chains from the same sample are listed, as sequenced in a study of CD8 T cells in Susac syndrome. Random hexamers were used to reverse transcribe an amount of 0.5 to 1 ug RNA. TCRdb re-analysed the immunoSEQ multiplex PCR reads in MiXCR, keeping a single row per CDR3 protein. The sample contains 150,000 to 200,000 distinct CDR3 sequences, around nine tenths of which appear only once. Sequences were obtained from CD4+ T cells from PBMCs. The receptor source for this set is a human donor with Susac syndrome.

Details on this clonotype: An end of the junction differs from the germline gene, which may be a read error. This rearrangement joins TRBV12-3 or TRBV12-4 to TRBJ1-2; D is ambiguous. The CDR3 consists of 15 residues. CDR3 coding DNA: TGTGCCAGCAGTCTAGCCGCTAAGATTGGCTATGGCTACACCTTC. It codes for CASSLAAKIGYGYTF.

The chain uses TRBV5-1 and TRBJ2-7; 7 nucleotides agree with TRBD2. The germline V gene encodes CDR1 SGHRS and CDR2 YFSETQ. CDR3 size: 14 residues. After removal of 4 bases from V and 3 bases from J, the junction contained 7 bases not matched to a gene. The CDR3 protein is CASSPPSGDYEQYF. CDR3 bases: TGCGCCAGCAGCCCCCCTAGCGGAGACTACGAGCAGTACTTC. The variable domain in full, with the rest retrieved from reference TRBV5-1 and TRBJ2-7, is KAGVTQTPRYLIKTRGQQVTLSCSPISGHRSVSWYQQTPGQGLQFLFEYFSETQRNKGNFPGRFSGRQFSNSRSEMNVSTLELGDSALYLCASSPPSGDYEQYFGPGTRLTVT.